This TCR beta chain was documented in a study of sequential checkpoint blockade in melanoma. About the research overall: After both sequences, patients received maintenance nivolumab.

The germline V gene has CDR1 SGHNT and CDR2 YENEEA. The CDR3 is made up of 15 amino acids. Trimming pared 7 bases from V and 1 base from J, leaving 13 bases between. Data came from immunoSEQ multiplex PCR; TCRdb stores just in-frame clones and leaves some out. The table has roughly 2,000 clones, 20% to 25% seen once. Treatment here: randomized to nivolumab then ipilimumab (arm A) or the reverse (arm B). This clone is termed medium-sized. The source material was tumor tissue (inferred from file names), sampled from a patient given nivolumab and ipilimumab in sequence. This chain connects TRBV11-3 to TRBJ2-2; weak D call: TRBD1 (6 bases). This receptor was identified in a human donor with melanoma. Here the CDR3 reads CASTRQAMNTGELFF. DNA for the CDR3: TGTGCCAGCACTAGACAGGCTATGAACACCGGGGAGCTGTTTTTT.